The 15 T cell receptor beta chains below come from one sample, sequenced in a study of a mutant IDH1 vaccine in newly diagnosed glioma (dated by TCRdb to the early 2020s). For these receptors, no antigen is known. The library was made by the immunoSEQ multiplex PCR assay. The table comes from immuneACCESS by way of TCRdb, which keeps in-frame sequences with V and J called. Part of the clones is missing from these tables; in studies checked, under half for an unresolved V gene and the rest for unknown reasons. Within this sample are 50,000 to 60,000 clones, with 80% of them counted one time only. Approximately 6.2% of the sample is in the top ten clones. Sample time point, as interpreted from the label and publication: week 23, last vaccination. Every vaccine dose consisted of 300 ug of a 20-mer mutant IDH1 peptide in Montanide, administered subcutaneously together with topical imiquimod. The source was PBMCs, collected from a glioma patient whose treatment included an IDH1 peptide vaccine. The origin of the receptors is a man aged 40-49 years with glioma.

V gene TRBV7-9 combines with J gene TRBJ1-1; tentative D call: TRBD1 (6 bases). V was trimmed by 4 bases and J by 4 bases, leaving 13 bases between them. In germline, CDR1 is SEHNR, CDR2 FQNEAQ (reference sequence). This CDR3 is 14 amino acids long. CDR3 protein: CASSSRGGVTEAFF. In nucleotides, the CDR3 is TGTGCCAGCAGCTCTAGGGGGGGGGTCACTGAAGCTTTCTTT.

The chain carries TRBV6-1 and TRBJ1-1; TRBD1 matches at 7 bases. In germline, CDR1 is MNHNS, CDR2 SASEGT. The CDR3 has 14 amino acids. V gave up 2 bases and J gave up 3 bases; unmatched junction bases: 3. DNA for the CDR3: TGTGCCAGCAGTGAATACGACAGGGACACTGAAGCTTTCTTT. Translated: CASSEYDRDTEAFF.

V and J are TRBV2 and TRBJ1-2, with D perhaps matching TRBD1 (5 bases). Germline assignment: CDR1 SNHLY and CDR2 FYNNEI. The V end was cut by 7 bases, the J end by 5 bases, with 14 bases between. The CDR3 runs 13 residues. The CDR3, as DNA: TGTGCCAGCACCGCGCAGGGATATTATGGCTACACCTTC. This codes for CASTAQGYYGYTF.

The rearrangement links TRBV12-5 to TRBJ2-5; D remains unclear. Trimming stripped 3 bases from V and 2 bases from J, with 7 bases between. The CDR3 runs to 13 residues. Germline V gene sequence: CDR1 LGHNT, CDR2 FRNRAP. CDR3 protein: CASGFSNQETQYF. Written as DNA, the CDR3 is TGTGCTAGTGGTTTTTCCAATCAAGAGACCCAGTACTTC.

The V call is TRBV5-8, the J call TRBJ1-5; D might be TRBD1 (5 bases). V was pared by 4 bases and J by 8 bases, with 13 bases between. Germline values: CDR1 SGHTS, CDR2 YDEGEE. The CDR3 extends over 13 amino acids. The CDR3 DNA is TGTGCCAGCAGCCCGTGGGGGAGCGAGCCCCAGCATTTT. This sequence encodes CASSPWGSEPQHF.

This clone has more than one count but fewer than ten. The V and J genes are TRBV15 and TRBJ1-4; D unclear. Trimming took off 0 bases at V and 8 bases at J, with 4 bases between the two ends. Germline values: CDR1 LNHNV, CDR2 YYDKDF (reference sequence). The length of the CDR3 is 12 residues. CDR3: CATSRDGEKLFF. The DNA for the CDR3 is TGTGCCACCAGCAGAGATGGGGAAAAACTGTTTTTT.

V gene TRBV21-1 combines with J gene TRBJ2-7; the DNA was not compared with TRBD1, the D call given in the table. TRBV21-1 is a documented pseudogene. This CDR3 comprises 12 residues. The CDR3 loop is CASRKTGGEQYF. CDR3 bases: TGTGCCAGCAGAAAAACAGGGGGCGAGCAGTACTTC.

The genes are TRBV14 and TRBJ1-3, with TRBD1 identical over 7 bases. V shed 4 bases, J shed 4 bases, and the junction held 4 bases outside the gene matches. The CDR3 covers 14 residues. CDR1 and CDR2 from the germline V gene are SGHDN and FVKESK. The CDR3 region has the DNA TGTGCCAGCAGCCCGACAGGGAAAGGAAACACCATATATTTT. Amino acids: CASSPTGKGNTIYF.

This chain joins TRBV5-4 and TRBJ2-1; D is unclear. V was shortened by 1 base and J by 3 bases, with 14 bases between the two germline ends. This CDR3 spans 16 amino acids. Germline CDR1 reads SGHNT; CDR2 reads YYREEE (reference sequence). CDR3 DNA sequence: TGTGCCAGCAGCTTGATTGCCTCAGGCTTCTACAATGAGCAGTTCTTC. As protein: CASSLIASGFYNEQFF.

The chain recombines TRBV10-1 with TRBJ1-1; a possible D gene is TRBD1 (6 bases). This CDR3 spans 13 amino acids. V lost 6 bases and J lost 5, with 13 bases in between. The germline gives CDR1 WNHNN, CDR2 SYGVQD (reference sequence). CDR3 loop: CASRQGRRTEAFF. The CDR3 coding sequence is TGCGCCAGCAGGCAGGGGAGAAGGACTGAAGCTTTCTTT.

The gene calls are TRBV2 and TRBJ2-5; D is perhaps TRBD1 (5 bases). The germline V and J ends were trimmed by 5 bases and 5 bases, with 12 bases remaining between them. Germline V gives CDR1 SNHLY, CDR2 FYNNEI. The CDR3 spans 13 residues. The CDR3 reads CASSFTGRETQYF. CDR3 nucleotides: TGTGCCAGCAGTTTCACAGGTCGGGAGACCCAGTACTTC.

The chain employs TRBV7-6 and TRBJ1-2; D unresolved. The ends were cut back, 4 bases at V and 5 bases at J, with 11 bases in the middle. CDR3 length: 13 residues. From germline, CDR1 is SGHVS and CDR2 FNYEAQ. The CDR3 DNA is TGTGCCAGCAGCTCTAGACCGGGATATGGCTACACCTTC. Translating it yields CASSSRPGYGYTF. Full variable domain (missing parts from reference TRBV7-6 and TRBJ1-2): GAGVSQSPRYKVTKRGQDVALRCDPISGHVSLYWYRQALGQGPEFLTYFNYEAQQDKSGLPNDRFSAERPEGSISTLTIQRTEQRDSAMYRCASSSRPGYGYTFGSGTRLTVV.

The rearrangement joins TRBV4-2 to TRBJ2-3; 11 nucleotides agree with TRBD2. The CDR3 extends over 18 amino acids. CDR1 and CDR2 (germline): LGHNA, YNFKEQ. After removal of 2 bases from V and 6 bases from J, the junction contained 13 bases not matched to a gene. The CDR3 DNA follows: TGTGCCAGCAGCCAATACTACCTAGCGGGGGGCCTCGCTGATACGCAGTATTTT. Translating gives CASSQYYLAGGLADTQYF.

The chain employs TRBV27 and TRBJ1-2; 7 bases line up with TRBD1. The CDR3 spans 13 residues. CDR1 is MNHEY, CDR2 SMNVEV, per germline (reference sequence). Germline trimming cut 5 bases from V and 4 bases from J; bases unmatched to any gene: 4. CDR3 sequence reads: CASSPGTVYGYTF. CDR3 coding DNA: TGTGCCAGCAGTCCCGGGACAGTCTATGGCTACACCTTC.

The chain links TRBV9 to TRBJ1-3; 7 bases agree with TRBD1. The CDR3 has 13 amino acids. The V gene end was trimmed by 3 bases and the J gene end by 8 bases; junction bases not matched to a gene: 5. Germline CDR1 SGDLS, CDR2 YYNGEE. CDR3 in DNA: TGTGCCAGCAGCGGCTACAGGGGAGACACCATATATTTT. Its translation is CASSGYRGDTIYF.